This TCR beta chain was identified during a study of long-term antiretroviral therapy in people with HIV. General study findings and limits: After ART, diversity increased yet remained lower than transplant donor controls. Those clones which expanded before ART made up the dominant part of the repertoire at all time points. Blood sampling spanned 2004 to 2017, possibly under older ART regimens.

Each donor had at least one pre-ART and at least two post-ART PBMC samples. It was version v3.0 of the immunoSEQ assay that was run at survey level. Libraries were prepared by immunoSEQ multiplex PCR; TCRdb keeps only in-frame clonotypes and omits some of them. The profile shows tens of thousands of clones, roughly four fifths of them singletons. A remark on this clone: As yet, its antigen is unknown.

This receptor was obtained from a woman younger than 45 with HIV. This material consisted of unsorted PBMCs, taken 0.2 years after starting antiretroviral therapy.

Here the CDR3 DNA reads TGTGCCAGCAGTGGTGGAGGGGGGTACGAGCAGTACTTC. This translates into CASSGGGGYEQYF. The chain is built from TRBV25-1 and TRBJ2-7; the D gene could be TRBD1 or TRBD2 (6 bases each). Per germline, CDR1 MGHDK and CDR2 SYGVNS. The CDR3 totals 13 residues. V was cut by 4 bases and J by 4 bases, with 11 bases left in between.